Detailed here is one T cell receptor (beta chain). The data were obtained in a study of blood T cell repertoires in COVID-19. Across the study: The origin of the acute and convalescent COVID-19 samples was the United States, Italy and Spain. Sources were T cells, B-cell-depleted T cells, or PBMCs; the material itself was cDNA or gDNA.

Germline CDR1 and CDR2: ENHRY and SYGVKD. This CDR3 has 14 amino acids. V lost 2 bases, J lost 1 base, and 8 bases lay in between. Under the authors' procedure: The authors estimated nucleated cell counts from reference gene primer amplification. Some clones are missing from TCRdb's copy, which holds only in-frame ones; the method was immunoSEQ multiplex PCR. From that table come the V and J calls and clone size; the DNA was used to work out D and trimming. The sample contains about 170,000 clones, roughly 84% of which appear only once. This chain connects TRBV10-3 to TRBJ1-1; D uncertain. The origin of this receptor is a man in his 60s who had recovered from COVID-19. Sequencing used peripheral blood. Here the CDR3 DNA reads TGTGCCATCAGTGAGCACCGGGAGAACACTGAAGCTTTCTTT. It codes for CAISEHRENTEAFF.